The 5 T cell receptor beta chains reported below all come from one sample, sequenced in a study of blood T cell repertoires in COVID-19. The repertoire was sequenced with immunoSEQ multiplex PCR; TCRdb's copy has only in-frame clones and lacks some. The repertoire holds around 94,000 clones, 75% to 95% seen once, with about 4% in the top ten. Material for sequencing was peripheral blood. The receptors stem from a man aged 18 to 29 with acute or convalescent COVID-19.

The V gene is TRBV6-6, the J gene TRBJ2-2; D remains unclear. V dropped 1 base and J dropped 7 bases, with 16 bases sitting between them. This CDR3 has 16 amino acids. From germline, CDR1 is MNHNY and CDR2 SVGAGI (reference sequence). The CDR3 DNA is TGTGCCAGCAGTTACTACCAGGATAGGTCAGGCGGGGAGCTGTTTTTT. Encoded protein: CASSYYQDRSGGELFF.

The V gene is TRBV19, the J gene TRBJ1-2; D is possibly TRBD1 (5 bases). V dropped 4 bases and J dropped 7 bases, with 16 bases sitting between them. The CDR3 contains 14 residues. CDR1 and CDR2 (germline): LNHDA, SQIVND (reference sequence). The CDR3 nucleotides are TGTGCCAGTAGTACCCACTCAGGGTTGAGTGGCTACACCTTC. Its protein is CASSTHSGLSGYTF.

The chain carries TRBV21-1 and TRBJ2-7; TRBD2 is taken as the D call from the table, unchecked against the DNA. TRBV21-1 is assigned pseudogene status. The CDR3 is 13 amino acids. The chain's CDR3 is CASSKVESYEQYF. The CDR3 DNA sequence: TGTGCCAGCAGCAAAGTAGAATCCTACGAGCAGTACTTC.

This clone was seen only once. The rearrangement uses TRBV19 and TRBJ1-1, with D possibly being TRBD1 (6 bases). The V end lost 5 bases, the J end lost 2 bases, and 12 bases lay between the germline ends. Germline CDR1 reads LNHDA; CDR2 reads SQIVND (reference sequence). This CDR3 is built from 14 residues. Here the CDR3 DNA reads TGTGCCAGTAGTCCCCTGGACAGAAACACTGAAGCTTTCTTT. Amino acid sequence: CASSPLDRNTEAFF.

The chain recombines TRBV24-1 with TRBJ2-2, with 7 bases matching TRBD2. Germline-derived CDR1 and CDR2 are KGHDR and SFDVKD. After removal of 3 bases from V and 4 bases from J, the junction contained 13 bases not matched to a gene. This CDR3 contains 18 residues. CDR3 sequence: CATSDTQGRGGGTGELFF. The DNA for the CDR3 is TGTGCCACCAGTGATACCCAGGGAAGGGGCGGGGGCACCGGGGAGCTGTTTTTT.